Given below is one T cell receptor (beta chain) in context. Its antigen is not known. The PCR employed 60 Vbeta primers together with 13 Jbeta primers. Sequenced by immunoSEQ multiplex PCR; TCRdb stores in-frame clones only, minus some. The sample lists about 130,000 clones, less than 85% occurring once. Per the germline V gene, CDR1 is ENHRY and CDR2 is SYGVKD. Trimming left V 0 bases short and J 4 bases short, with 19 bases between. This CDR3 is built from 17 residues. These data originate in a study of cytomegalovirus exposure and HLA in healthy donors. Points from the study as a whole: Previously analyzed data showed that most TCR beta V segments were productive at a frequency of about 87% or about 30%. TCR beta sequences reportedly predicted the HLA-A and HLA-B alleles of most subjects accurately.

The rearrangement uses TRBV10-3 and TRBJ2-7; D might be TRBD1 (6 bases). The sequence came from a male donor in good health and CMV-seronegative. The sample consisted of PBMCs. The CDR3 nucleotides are TGTGCCATCAGTGAGTCGGGCTTCCGGGACAACCATTACGAGCAGTACTTC. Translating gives CAISESGFRDNHYEQYF.